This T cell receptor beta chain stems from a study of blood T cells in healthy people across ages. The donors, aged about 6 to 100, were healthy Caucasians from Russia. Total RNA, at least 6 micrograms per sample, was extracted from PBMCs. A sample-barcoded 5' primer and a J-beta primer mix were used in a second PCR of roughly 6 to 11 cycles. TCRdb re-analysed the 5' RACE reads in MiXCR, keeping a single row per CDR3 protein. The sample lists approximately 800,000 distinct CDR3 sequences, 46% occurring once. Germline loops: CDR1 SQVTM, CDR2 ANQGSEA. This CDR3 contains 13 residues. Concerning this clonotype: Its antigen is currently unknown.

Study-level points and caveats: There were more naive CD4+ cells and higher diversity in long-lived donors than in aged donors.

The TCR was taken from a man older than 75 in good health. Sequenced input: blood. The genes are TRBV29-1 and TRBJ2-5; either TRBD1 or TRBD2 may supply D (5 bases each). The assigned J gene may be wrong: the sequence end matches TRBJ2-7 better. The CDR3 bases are TGCAGCGTTGAGGGGGTCAGGGAATACGAGCAGTACTTC. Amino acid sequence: CSVEGVREYEQYF.